These T cell receptor beta chains were read from a single sample in a study of blood T cell repertoires in COVID-19. Repertoires were generated with immunoSEQ multiplex PCR, while TCRdb's copy carries only in-frame clones and drops some. Of about 160,000 clones listed, roughly 85% are singletons. The source material was peripheral blood. The receptors shown here come from a human donor with acute or convalescent COVID-19. The donor label of this sample is uncertain. Both conserved end residues are part of each CDR3. Each record gives: J gene, D gene, V gene, clone size, CDR3 DNA, CDR3 protein. D genes are given only for firm matches. Clone size is not always given. Where it is, it says once, few, many or a class for expanded clones.

TRBJ2-6 NA TRBV19 NA TGTGCCAGTACAGGCAGGGGAAAATCTGGGGCCAACGTCCTGACTTTC CASTGRGKSGANVLTF
TRBJ1-1 NA TRBV28 NA TGTGCCAGCACAATCCCAGACGAGGCGAACACTGAAGCTTTCTTT CASTIPDEANTEAFF
TRBJ2-3 NA TRBV5-4 NA TGTGCCAGCAGCTTGCCTATCACAGATACGCAGTATTTT CASSLPITDTQYF
TRBJ2-3 NA TRBV9 NA TGTGCCAGCAGCGCGCGACAGACAGAGCAGTATTTT CASSARQTEQYF
TRBJ2-1 NA TRBV12-1 NA TGTGCCAGCAGCACTCGGACTAGCGGGGGGCCAATGTCCTACAATGAGCAGTTCTTC CASSTRTSGGPMSYNEQFF
TRBJ1-2 NA TRBV19 NA TGTGCCAGTAGTATAGGCAGGGCTGGCTACACCTTC CASSIGRAGYTF
TRBJ1-2 TRBD1 TRBV9 many TGTGCCAGCAGCATGTGGGGACAGCTTCTCAAGGATGGCTACACCTTC CASSMWGQLLKDGYTF
TRBJ1-1 TRBD1 TRBV5-4 NA TGTGCCAGCAGCACAGGACAGGGATCTGAAGCTTTCTTT CASSTGQGSEAFF
TRBJ2-1 TRBD2 TRBV19 once TGTGCCAGTAGTCCCCGAGGAGCGGGGTTCGTCTATGAGCAGTTCTTC CASSPRGAGFVYEQFF
TRBJ1-4 TRBD1 TRBV3-1/TRBV3-2 few TGTGCCAGCAGCCAAGCGTACAGGGGTAATGAAAAACTGTTTTTT CASSQAYRGNEKLFF
TRBJ2-3 TRBD2 TRBV19 NA TGTGCCAGTAGTATAATGGCGGGGGGGACAGATACGCAGTATTTT CASSIMAGGTDTQYF
TRBJ1-3 TRBD1 TRBV19 NA TGTGCCAGTAGTATAGCGAGAAGACAGGGGACCCTGAACTCTGGAAACACCATATATTTT CASSIARRQGTLNSGNTIYF
TRBJ2-7 TRBD2 TRBV5-5 NA TGTGCCAGCACACTCGTGGGTAGCGGGGGGGCTACCTACGAGCAGTACTTC CASTLVGSGGATYEQYF
TRBJ1-6 NA TRBV2 NA TGTGCCAGCTGGCTCTCCTATAATTCACCCCTCCACTTT CASWLSYNSPLHF
TRBJ1-5 NA TRBV6-5 NA TGTGCCAGCACTGGCAGCAATCAGCCCCAGCATTTT CASTGSNQPQHF
TRBJ1-1 TRBD1 TRBV10-3 NA TGTGCCATCAGTGAGAGTGAGACAGGGCGGACTGAAGCTTTCTTT CAISESETGRTEAFF
TRBJ1-5 TRBD1 TRBV28 NA TGTGCCAGCCAACAGGGGAACAATCAGCCCCAGCATTTT CASQQGNNQPQHF
TRBJ1-1 NA TRBV12-3/TRBV12-4 NA TGTGCCAGCAGGAAGGGGATAGAAGCTTTCTTT CASRKGIEAFF